This entry lists 15 T cell receptor beta chains sequenced from one sample in a study of technical replicates of blood from several donors. Clones were read by immunoSEQ multiplex PCR, and TCRdb kept only the in-frame ones, dropping some. The sample records about 73,000 clones, approximately 90% being singletons. Sequenced material: PBMCs. Receptor source: a human donor in good health. Some clones in this sample may be carry-over from other donors' samples.

The chain combines TRBV21-1 with TRBJ2-7; TRBD2 reflects the table's D call only, with no check against the DNA. TRBV21-1 is a documented pseudogene. This CDR3 is 15 amino acids long. The CDR3 DNA reads TGTGCCAGCAGCAAAGGACACGGGAGCTCCTACGAGCAGTACTTC. The encoded protein is CASSKGHGSSYEQYF.

This chain uses TRBV7-6 with TRBJ2-7; TRBD1 agrees at 7 bases. The CDR3 runs 14 residues. V lost 5 bases and J lost 8; bases outside the gene matches: 12. CDR1 SGHVS and CDR2 FNYEAQ come from the germline V gene. The CDR3 region is CASSAQGLSGKQYF. The CDR3 DNA reads as TGTGCCAGCAGCGCACAGGGGCTCTCTGGGAAGCAGTACTTC. Using reference TRBV7-6 and TRBJ2-7 for the parts outside the CDR3, the full variable domain is GAGVSQSPRYKVTKRGQDVALRCDPISGHVSLYWYRQALGQGPEFLTYFNYEAQQDKSGLPNDRFSAERPEGSISTLTIQRTEQRDSAMYRCASSAQGLSGKQYFGPGTRLTVT.

The genes are TRBV5-1 and TRBJ1-6; D perhaps matches TRBD1 (6 bases). There are 19 residues in the CDR3. In germline, CDR1 is SGHRS, CDR2 YFSETQ. The V gene lost 3 bases and the J gene lost 6 bases, with 25 bases spanning the gap. The DNA of the CDR3 is TGCGCCAGCAGCTCTAGAACCGGGACAACTCTCAGTAGTAATTCACCCCTCCACTTT. Translation: CASSSRTGTTLSSNSPLHF. The whole variable domain, remainder taken from reference TRBV5-1 and TRBJ1-6, is KAGVTQTPRYLIKTRGQQVTLSCSPISGHRSVSWYQQTPGQGLQFLFEYFSETQRNKGNFPGRFSGRQFSNSRSEMNVSTLELGDSALYLCASSSRTGTTLSSNSPLHFGNGTRLTVT.

This rearrangement joins TRBV2 to TRBJ2-1; D gene uncertain. V lost 1 base and J lost 2, with 12 bases in between. CDR3 size: 16 residues. Germline CDR1 and CDR2: SNHLY and FYNNEI. This CDR3 is CASSEGVGGAYNEQFF. Written as DNA, the CDR3 is TGTGCCAGCAGTGAAGGGGTAGGCGGCGCCTACAATGAGCAGTTCTTC.

The V and J genes are TRBV6-4 and TRBJ1-2; 7 positions match TRBD1. V lost 0 bases to trimming and J lost 7 bases; unmatched junction nucleotides: 5. Germline V lookup: CDR1 MRHNA, CDR2 SNTAGT. This CDR3 is built from 14 residues. The chain's CDR3 is CASSDSTGSRGYTF. CDR3 DNA: TGTGCCAGCAGTGACTCGACAGGGTCTCGTGGCTACACCTTC.

This chain links TRBV10-3 with TRBJ2-7; 9 nucleotides agree with TRBD1. V trimming: 5 bases; J trimming: 4 bases; junction bases outside the gene matches: 9. Germline loops: CDR1 ENHRY, CDR2 SYGVKD. This CDR3 is 15 amino acids long. The CDR3 sequence is CAISNLPGQGYEQYF. The DNA for the CDR3 is TGTGCCATCAGTAACTTACCGGGACAGGGATACGAGCAGTACTTC.

V gene TRBV5-1 combines with J gene TRBJ2-1; D gene uncertain. The germline V gene has CDR1 SGHRS and CDR2 YFSETQ. Trimming took 1 base from V and 6 from J, leaving 8 bases between them. The CDR3 contains 13 residues. CDR3 coding DNA: TGCGCCAGCAGCTTGAGCGACCCCAATGAGCAGTTCTTC. Translation: CASSLSDPNEQFF.

This CDR3 reads CASGQARFLEKLFF. The CDR3 DNA reads TGTGCCAGCGGACAAGCCCGGTTCTTAGAGAAACTGTTTTTT. The gene calls are TRBV6-5 and TRBJ1-4, with D perhaps TRBD1 (5 bases). Trimming removed 8 bases from V and 11 bases from J, with 21 bases in between. Germline CDR1 is MNHEY and CDR2 is SVGAGI. This CDR3 is built from 14 residues.

The chain joins TRBV5-6 to TRBJ2-7; possibly TRBD1 for D (5 bases). CDR3 length: 14 residues. Germline CDR1 SGHDT, CDR2 YYEEEE. Trimming removed 6 bases at V and 6 bases at J, with 19 bases between. CDR3 protein: CASTPPGYSSEQYF. In DNA form, the CDR3 reads TGTGCCAGCACTCCCCCAGGGTATTCCAGCGAGCAGTACTTC.

This chain links TRBV4-2 with TRBJ2-1; D gene uncertain. There are 15 residues in the CDR3. Per the germline V gene, CDR1 is LGHNA and CDR2 is YNFKEQ. The germline V and J ends were trimmed by 0 bases and 1 base, with 7 bases remaining between them. The CDR3 DNA follows: TGTGCCAGCAGCCAAGATCCACAGTCCTACAATGAGCAGTTCTTC. Encoded protein: CASSQDPQSYNEQFF.

The chain uses TRBV5-1 and TRBJ2-2, with 8 bases aligning to TRBD1. The CDR3 sequence is 15 residues long. CDR1 is SGHRS and CDR2 is YFSETQ in the germline V gene. Trimming cost V 2 bases and J 7 bases; bases outside gene matches: 7. Here the CDR3 reads CASSLQGVKGGELFF. CDR3 sequence (DNA): TGCGCCAGCAGCTTACAGGGGGTCAAGGGCGGGGAGCTGTTTTTT. The complete variable domain, with remaining parts taken from reference TRBV5-1 and TRBJ2-2, reads KAGVTQTPRYLIKTRGQQVTLSCSPISGHRSVSWYQQTPGQGLQFLFEYFSETQRNKGNFPGRFSGRQFSNSRSEMNVSTLELGDSALYLCASSLQGVKGGELFFGEGSRLTVL.

This chain connects TRBV27 to TRBJ2-7, with TRBD1 identical over 10 bases. CDR1 and CDR2 from the germline V gene are MNHEY and SMNVEV (reference sequence). J lost 4 bases, V lost 3 bases, and 6 bases had no gene match. There are 15 residues in the CDR3. The CDR3 here is CASSFGGGQGYEQYF. The CDR3 bases are TGTGCCAGCAGTTTTGGAGGGGGACAGGGGTACGAGCAGTACTTC.

This sequence joins TRBV7-8 and TRBJ1-3, with a weak D call TRBD1 (5 bases). CDR3 size: 17 residues. CDR1 and CDR2 from the germline V gene are SGHVS and FQNEAQ. Deletions cut 3 bases from V and 0 bases from J, with 15 bases between. In DNA, the CDR3 is TGTGCCAGCAGCTTTTCAGGGCGATCCAGCTCTGGAAACACCATATATTTT. Its translation is CASSFSGRSSSGNTIYF.

The chain joins TRBV6-4 to TRBJ2-1, with D possibly being TRBD1 (8 bases). CDR1 MRHNA and CDR2 SNTAGT come from the germline V gene. Trimming removed 3 bases from V and 4 bases from J, with 10 bases in between. The CDR3 is 14 amino acids. CDR3 loop: CASSEQGGYNEQFF. CDR3 DNA: TGTGCCAGCAGTGAACAGGGGGGGTACAATGAGCAGTTCTTC.

The chain joins TRBV5-4 to TRBJ2-3, with 12 bases lining up with TRBD2. The germline CDR1 and CDR2 sequences are SGHNT and YYREEE (reference sequence). The CDR3 covers 16 residues. V dropped 4 bases and J dropped 4; count of bases not matched to a gene: 7. CDR3 coding DNA: TGTGCCAGCAGCCAGACGACTAGCGGGAGTGCAGATACGCAGTATTTT. It yields the protein CASSQTTSGSADTQYF.